These 10 T cell receptor beta chains originate from one sample sequenced in a study of tumor and adjacent non-tumor tissue in lung cancer. RNA was extracted from bulk tissue without any cell sorting. The library came from three nested PCR rounds adapted from ARM-PCR protocols. TCRdb called the multiplex PCR reads again in MiXCR, with one record for every CDR3 protein. Of about 68,000 distinct CDR3 sequences in the sample, approximately 63% were seen once. Material: lung tumor tissue. These receptors were taken from a man in his forties or fifties with non-small cell lung cancer.

This chain connects TRBV5-1 to TRBJ2-3; D is uncertain. Germline CDR1 reads SGHRS; CDR2 reads YFSETQ. Between the trimmed V and J ends, which lost 3 bases and 2 bases, there was a span of 19 bases. The CDR3 extends over 17 amino acids. Here the CDR3 reads CASSWSTCRKYTDTQYF. For the CDR3, the DNA is TGCGCCAGCAGCTGGTCGACTTGCCGGAAATACACAGATACGCAGTATTTT. Together with reference TRBV5-1 and TRBJ2-3, the CDR3 gives the full variable domain: KAGVTQTPRYLIKTRGQQVTLSCSPISGHRSVSWYQQTPGQGLQFLFEYFSETQRNKGNFPGRFSGRQFSNSRSEMNVSTLELGDSALYLCASSWSTCRKYTDTQYFGPGTRLTVL.

With regard to this clonotype: Possible read error: a much larger clone is one base away. The chain uses TRBV10-3 and TRBJ1-1; TRBD1 might be the D (6 bases). The CDR3 is 14 residues long. The germline V gene encodes CDR1 ENHRY and CDR2 SYGVKD. CDR3 amino acids: CAIETGTPGAEPFF. The CDR3 nucleotides are TGTGCCATTGAAACAGGGACCCCCGGGGCTGAACCTTTCTTT.

Remarks on this clonotype: A much larger clone differs by one base, so this may be a read error. This sequence joins TRBV6-1 and TRBJ2-2, with 10 bases that match TRBD1. Germline CDR1 reads MNHNS; CDR2 reads SASEGT. Trimming at V came to 6 bases and at J to 10 bases, leaving 14 bases not matched to a gene. There are 16 residues in the CDR3. This CDR3 reads CASRLERTGGAEELFF. The CDR3 nucleotides are TGTGCCAGCAGGCTGGAGCGGACAGGGGGGGCCGAGGAGCTGTTTTTT.

Regarding this clonotype: A much larger clonotype is one base distant, so this may be a read error. The rearrangement joins TRBV6-5 to TRBJ2-1; D not resolved. CDR1 and CDR2 (germline): MNHEY, SVGAGI. The CDR3 is 15 amino acids. The chain's CDR3 is CASSTIRSSYTEQFF. The CDR3 coding sequence is TGTGCCAGCAGTACAATCAGAAGCTCCTACACTGAGCAGTTCTTC.

To note about this clonotype: This clone may be a read error of a much larger clone one base away. This chain connects TRBV13 to TRBJ1-2; TRBD1 is a possible D gene (5 bases). The CDR3 extends over 11 amino acids. From germline, CDR1 is PRHDT and CDR2 FYEKMQ (reference sequence). DNA of the CDR3: TGTGCCAGCAGCCGCAGGGATGGCCACACCTTC. Its protein is CASSRRDGHTF.

This clonotype was seen more than once but under ten times. Since a much larger clone is just one base distant, this may be a read error. The DNA for the CDR3 is TGCGCCAACAGCCAAGATTCGGGACATTCAACAGGAAACACCATATATTTT. Translation gives CANSQDSGHSTGNTIYF. The chain combines TRBV4-1 with TRBJ1-3, with TRBD1 as a possible D gene (6 bases). This CDR3 region has 17 residues. Germline CDR1 reads MGHRA; CDR2 reads YSYEKL.

There are a few counts of this clonotype. At one end, the junction sequence differs from germline, possibly due to a read error. V is TRBV29-1 and J is TRBJ2-7, with TRBD2 matching 12 bases. There are 13 residues in the CDR3. Per the germline V gene, CDR1 is SQVTM and CDR2 is ANQGSEA. The CDR3 loop is CSVESSGGAEQCF. The CDR3 DNA follows: TGCAGCGTTGAGTCTAGCGGGGGGGCCGAGCAGTGCTTC.

Remarks on this clonotype: Mismatch with germline at one junction end may stem from a read error. This chain uses TRBV11-2 with TRBJ2-3; D might be TRBD1 (5 bases). Germline V gene sequence: CDR1 SGHAT, CDR2 FQNNGV. This CDR3 has 18 amino acids. The CDR3 loop is CANSSNPGRVLFSDTQYF. As DNA, the CDR3 is TGTGCCAACAGCTCCAACCCTGGCAGGGTCCTATTCTCGGATACGCAGTATTTT. Looking up the rest from reference TRBV11-2 and TRBJ2-3 gives the full variable domain: EAGVAQSPRYKIIEKRQSVAFWCNPISGHATLYWYQQILGQGPKLLIQFQNNGVVDDSQLPKDRFSAERLKGVDSTLKIQPAKLEDSAVYLCANSSNPGRVLFSDTQYFGPGTRLTVL.

Regarding this clonotype: One end of the junction is discordant with germline, which a read error may explain. CDR3 in amino acids: CASYASGAQYNEQLF. CDR3 nucleotide sequence: TGTGCCAGCTACGCCAGCGGGGCACAGTACAATGAGCAGCTCTTC. This rearrangement joins TRBV11-3 to TRBJ2-1, with TRBD2 identical over 7 bases. Germline assignment: CDR1 SGHNT and CDR2 YENEEA. This CDR3 region has 15 residues.

The rearrangement joins TRBV11-2 to TRBJ2-1; 7 nucleotides match TRBD2. The CDR3 is made up of 15 amino acids. CDR1 is SGHAT and CDR2 is FQNNGV in the germline V gene. The V segment lost 1 base and the J segment 12 bases; nucleotides outside the gene matches: 12. The CDR3 is CASSLGGGGSGGQFF. The CDR3 DNA sequence: TGTGCCAGCAGCTTAGGGGGGGGGGGTAGCGGTGGGCAGTTCTTC.